These 27 T cell receptor beta chains were all obtained from the same sample, sequenced in a study of cytomegalovirus exposure and HLA in healthy donors. The PCR had 60 Vbeta and 13 Jbeta primers. Assay used: immunoSEQ multiplex PCR; TCRdb lists only in-frame clones, some missing. The sample includes about 60,000 clones, approximately 80% of them seen just once. The sample was PBMCs. The receptors were gathered from a woman between 40 and 55 years old in good health and CMV-seropositive.

The CDR3, as DNA: TGTGCCAGCAGCTCGACTAAAATCCAAGAGACCCAGTACTTC. Its protein is CASSSTKIQETQYF. J is TRBJ2-5 and V is TRBV5-5; perhaps TRBD2 as D (5 bases). V was trimmed by 3 bases and J by 1 base, leaving 10 bases between them. Germline loops: CDR1 SGHKS, CDR2 YYEKEE (reference sequence). This CDR3 is 14 amino acids long.

In this sample, this clone turned up a few times. The chain recombines TRBV6-1 with TRBJ1-2; D may be TRBD1 (5 bases). Germline CDR1 is MNHNS and CDR2 is SASEGT. The CDR3 is 17 amino acids. Deletions cut 0 bases from V and 0 bases from J, with 14 bases between. The chain's CDR3 is CASSEALIGAANYGYTF. The CDR3 DNA sequence: TGTGCCAGCAGTGAAGCGCTTATAGGGGCAGCTAACTATGGCTACACCTTC.

The chain uses TRBV18 and TRBJ2-5; D is undetermined. CDR1 and CDR2 from the germline V gene are KGHSH and LQKENI. The CDR3 has 13 residues. Trimming took 0 bases from V and 2 from J, leaving 4 bases between them. CDR3 region: CASSPPVQETQYF. The CDR3 DNA sequence: TGTGCCAGCTCACCACCCGTGCAAGAGACCCAGTACTTC.

J is TRBJ1-2 and V is TRBV6-4; D might be TRBD1 (6 bases). Germline V lookup: CDR1 MRHNA, CDR2 SNTAGT. With 0 bases removed from V and 6 bases from J, the gap between germline ends came to 14 bases. There are 15 residues in the CDR3. This chain's CDR3 is CASSDSQGSSNGYTF. CDR3 DNA: TGTGCCAGCAGTGACTCCCAGGGGAGTTCGAATGGCTACACCTTC.

This clone appeared a single time. The DNA is left out, because the CDR3 cannot be placed on it with certainty; the CDR3 is given as TCRdb lists it. This chain links TRBV7-2 with TRBJ1-6. In germline, CDR1 is SGHTA, CDR2 FQGNSA. Inclusive of both ends, the CDR3 amounts to 16 amino acids. The CDR3 sequence is CASSLVLRAGDSPLHF.

This rearrangement joins TRBV4-1 to TRBJ2-3; perhaps TRBD2 as D (6 bases). The CDR3 has 18 residues. Germline V lookup: CDR1 MGHRA, CDR2 YSYEKL. The germline V and J ends were trimmed by 1 base and 6 bases, with 23 bases remaining between them. The CDR3 here is CASSQGIGTGGVLDTQYF. CDR3 coding DNA: TGCGCCAGCAGCCAAGGGATCGGGACTGGCGGGGTTTTGGATACGCAGTATTTT.

This clone showed up just a few times. The chain combines TRBV5-1 with TRBJ2-3, with D perhaps TRBD1 (6 bases). Germline assignment: CDR1 SGHRS and CDR2 YFSETQ. Deletions cut 4 bases from V and 2 bases from J, with 20 bases between. CDR3 length equals 17 residues. The CDR3 DNA reads TGCGCCAGCAGCGCCACCCGGACAGCTGACGTCACAGATACGCAGTATTTT. It yields the protein CASSATRTADVTDTQYF.

The chain recombines TRBV9 with TRBJ2-5; 8 bases fit TRBD1. The J call may be wrong; the DNA end is better matched by TRBJ2-7. CDR1 and CDR2 from the germline V gene are SGDLS and YYNGEE. The CDR3 is 15 amino acids. The CDR3 protein is CASSGWGTGQYEQYF. CDR3 coding DNA: TGTGCCAGCAGCGGGTGGGGGACAGGTCAATACGAGCAGTACTTC.

The chain combines TRBV19 with TRBJ1-5; TRBD1 matches at 8 bases. The CDR3 runs 15 residues. The V and J ends lost 4 bases and 2 bases, in that order; junction bases with no gene match: 4. CDR1 and CDR2 (germline): LNHDA, SQIVND (reference sequence). The CDR3 protein is CASSSTGGRNQPQHF. CDR3 in DNA: TGTGCCAGTAGTAGTACAGGGGGTCGCAATCAGCCCCAGCATTTT.

The chain employs TRBV10-3 and TRBJ1-1; D perhaps matches TRBD1 (5 bases). CDR1 ENHRY and CDR2 SYGVKD come from the germline V gene. Trimming pared 4 bases from V and 10 bases from J, leaving 16 bases between. There are 13 residues in the CDR3. CDR3 protein: CAISAPRGMTAFF. CDR3 nucleotides: TGTGCCATCAGTGCCCCAAGGGGAATGACAGCTTTCTTT.

The genes are TRBV11-2 and TRBJ1-2; a possible D gene is TRBD1 (5 bases). The V end lost 1 base, the J end lost 5 bases, and 17 bases lay between the germline ends. The CDR3 loop spans 16 amino acids. Germline V lookup: CDR1 SGHAT, CDR2 FQNNGV. As DNA, the CDR3 is TGTGCCAGCAGCTTAGTTAGGCCCAGGGCTGCGTATGGCTACACCTTC. Protein sequence: CASSLVRPRAAYGYTF.

The V and J genes are TRBV5-1 and TRBJ1-1, with 8 bases lining up with TRBD1. CDR1 and CDR2 (germline): SGHRS, YFSETQ. V was clipped by 1 base and J by 3 bases; unmatched bases: 2. This CDR3 spans 14 amino acids. CDR3 amino acids: CASSLSGQDTEAFF. CDR3 in DNA: TGCGCCAGCAGCTTGTCGGGACAGGACACTGAAGCTTTCTTT.

The rearrangement links TRBV6-1 to TRBJ2-7; tentative D call: TRBD2 (5 bases). V lost 6 bases and J 2 bases, leaving 11 bases between the germline ends. Germline lookup yields CDR1 MNHNS and CDR2 SASEGT. The CDR3 length is 13 residues. The CDR3, as DNA: TGTGCCAGCAGAGACCGGGGTACCTACGAGCAGTACTTC. This gives the protein CASRDRGTYEQYF.

This chain uses TRBV7-3 with TRBJ2-5; D perhaps matches TRBD2 (7 bases). CDR3 length equals 14 residues. CDR1 is SGHTA and CDR2 is FQGTGA in the germline V gene. V shed 5 bases and J shed 2 bases, with 12 bases lying between them. The CDR3: CASSQRGGQETQYF. The CDR3 DNA follows: TGTGCCAGCAGCCAAAGGGGGGGGCAAGAGACCCAGTACTTC.

This clone appeared a single time. The chain has TRBV10-3 and TRBJ2-5; D possibly corresponds to TRBD2 (6 bases). V shed 9 bases and J shed 5 bases, with 10 bases lying between them. The V gene's germline CDR1 is ENHRY and CDR2 SYGVKD. CDR3 length: 11 residues. The CDR3 loop is CAIRAGETQYF. CDR3 sequence (DNA): TGTGCCATTCGGGCGGGGGAGACCCAGTACTTC.

The genes are TRBV5-5 and TRBJ2-1; 10 nucleotides match TRBD2. The germline V gene has CDR1 SGHKS and CDR2 YYEKEE (reference sequence). The junction had 9 bases not matched to a gene; V was cut back by 4 bases and J by 2 bases. The CDR3 totals 17 residues. CDR3 bases: TGTGCCAGCAGCGGAAATAGCGGGGGGCTAACCTACAATGAGCAGTTCTTC. As protein: CASSGNSGGLTYNEQFF.

The chain has TRBV7-6 and TRBJ2-5, with 7 bases fitting TRBD1. CDR1 and CDR2 (germline): SGHVS, FNYEAQ. V was clipped by 3 bases and J by 5 bases; unmatched bases: 6. This CDR3 spans 14 amino acids. The CDR3 sequence is CASSFSPQGETQYF. For the CDR3, the DNA is TGTGCCAGCAGCTTCTCACCACAGGGGGAGACCCAGTACTTC.

V gene TRBV9 combines with J gene TRBJ2-2, with TRBD1 matching over 7 bases. V shed 2 bases and J 5 bases; nucleotides not matched to a gene: 6. The CDR3 has 15 residues. In germline, CDR1 is SGDLS, CDR2 YYNGEE. The CDR3 here is CASSVPRGPTGELFF. The CDR3 nucleotides read TGTGCCAGCAGCGTTCCAAGGGGGCCAACCGGGGAGCTGTTTTTT.

This chain joins TRBV19 and TRBJ2-3, with 10 bases aligning to TRBD1. The CDR3 runs 16 residues. V trimming: 5 bases; J trimming: 5 bases; junction bases outside the gene matches: 10. Germline CDR1 is LNHDA and CDR2 is SQIVND (reference sequence). CDR3 sequence: CASSPLGTGEVDTQYF. CDR3 sequence (DNA): TGTGCCAGTAGTCCTCTCGGGACAGGGGAAGTAGATACGCAGTATTTT.

The chain joins TRBV5-4 to TRBJ2-1; 9 bases fit TRBD2. CDR1 SGHNT and CDR2 YYREEE come from the germline V gene (reference sequence). V lost 4 bases to trimming and J lost 5 bases; unmatched junction nucleotides: 19. The CDR3 consists of 19 residues. The CDR3 spells CASSRPGRGGRLGDNEQFF. The CDR3 nucleotides are TGTGCCAGCAGCCGCCCCGGGCGGGGGGGCCGTTTGGGGGACAATGAGCAGTTCTTC.

The chain uses TRBV2 and TRBJ2-6; the D gene is possibly TRBD1 (6 bases). V gave up 6 bases and J gave up 0 bases, with 15 bases separating them. Germline V gene lookup returns CDR1 SNHLY and CDR2 FYNNEI. CDR3 length equals 17 residues. Here the CDR3 reads CASRLLQGSSGANVLTF. CDR3 coding DNA: TGTGCCAGCAGGCTATTACAGGGAAGCTCTGGGGCCAACGTCCTGACTTTC.

The chain uses TRBV14 and TRBJ2-7; 7 bases are shared with TRBD2. The CDR3 totals 14 residues. In germline, CDR1 is SGHDN, CDR2 FVKESK. With 4 bases clipped from V and 2 bases from J, the junction kept 5 bases outside the gene matches. CDR3 nucleotide sequence: TGTGCCAGCAGCCGACAGAGCGGGGCCTACGAGCAGTACTTC. Translation: CASSRQSGAYEQYF. Drawing the rest from reference TRBV14 and TRBJ2-7, the complete variable domain is EAGVTQFPSHSVIEKGQTVTLRCDPISGHDNLYWYRRVMGKEIKFLLHFVKESKQDESGMPNNRFLAERTGGTYSTLKVQPAELEDSGVYFCASSRQSGAYEQYFGPGTRLTVT.

V gene TRBV27 combines with J gene TRBJ1-2; 10 bases are a match to TRBD1. The ends lost 4 bases at V and 4 bases at J; junction bases unmatched: 3. Germline V lookup: CDR1 MNHEY, CDR2 SMNVEV (reference sequence). CDR3 length: 14 amino acids. Here the CDR3 DNA reads TGTGCCAGCAGTTGGACAGGGGGGTCCTATGGCTACACCTTC. Translated: CASSWTGGSYGYTF.

The sample holds a few counts of this clone. V and J are TRBV6-1 and TRBJ2-1; 8 bases line up with TRBD2. This CDR3 region has 15 residues. J lost 3 bases, V lost 3 bases, and 4 bases had no gene match. Germline V CDR1 and CDR2: MNHNS, SASEGT. Here the CDR3 reads CASSDGRGGYNEQFF. In DNA, the CDR3 is TGTGCCAGCAGTGACGGGAGGGGGGGCTACAATGAGCAGTTCTTC.

Points on this clone: At one boundary the junction diverges from the germline segment, which might be a read error. The J gene is TRBJ2-1, the V gene TRBV18; TRBD2 matches 10 bases. CDR3 length: 18 residues. CDR1 and CDR2 from the germline V gene are KGHSH and LQKENI. The chain's CDR3 is CVSSSTSIAGGHYNEQFF. The CDR3 nucleotides are TGTGTCAGCTCATCAACCTCGATAGCGGGGGGCCATTACAATGAGCAGTTCTTC.

The rearrangement joins TRBV5-1 to TRBJ2-2; D not resolved. With 1 base removed from V and 5 bases from J, the gap between germline ends came to 6 bases. Per germline, CDR1 SGHRS and CDR2 YFSETQ. The CDR3 loop spans 13 amino acids. CDR3 nucleotides: TGCGCCAGCAGCTTGTCGGAGACCGGGGAGCTGTTTTTT. It encodes CASSLSETGELFF.

The chain joins TRBV15 to TRBJ2-5; TRBD1 might be the D (6 bases). V lost 0 bases to trimming and J lost 5 bases, with 16 bases between them. From germline, CDR1 is LNHNV and CDR2 YYDKDF (reference sequence). The CDR3 loop spans 16 amino acids. The DNA of the CDR3 is TGTGCCACCAGCAGAGATGGGGGCCGGTGGAGGGAGACCCAGTACTTC. Translated, it gives CATSRDGGRWRETQYF.